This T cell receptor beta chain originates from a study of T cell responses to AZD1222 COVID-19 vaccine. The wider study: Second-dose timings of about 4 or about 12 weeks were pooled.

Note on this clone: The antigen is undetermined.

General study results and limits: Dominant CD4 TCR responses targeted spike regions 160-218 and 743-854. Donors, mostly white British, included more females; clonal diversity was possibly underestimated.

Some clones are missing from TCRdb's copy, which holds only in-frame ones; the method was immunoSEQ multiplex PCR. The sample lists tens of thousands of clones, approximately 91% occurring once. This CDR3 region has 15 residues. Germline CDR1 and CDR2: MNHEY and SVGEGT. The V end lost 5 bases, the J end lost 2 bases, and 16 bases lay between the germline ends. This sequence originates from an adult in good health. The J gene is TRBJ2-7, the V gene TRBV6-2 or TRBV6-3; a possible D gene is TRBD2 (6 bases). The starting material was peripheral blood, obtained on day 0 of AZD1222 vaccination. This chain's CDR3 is CASSPGEVDPYEQYF. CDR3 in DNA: TGTGCCAGCAGTCCCGGGGAGGTCGACCCCTACGAGCAGTACTTC.